The clone carrying this T cell receptor beta chain was found many times. These data belong to a study of regulatory T cells in long-lasting Graves disease. HTBI primers from iRepertoire and Arm-PCR of CDR3 regions yielded the TCR beta libraries. TCRdb ran MiXCR on the multiplex PCR reads and lists one entry per CDR3 protein. The sample holds about 370,000 distinct CDR3 sequences, 15% to 18% seen once. The CDR3 extends over 14 amino acids. Germline CDR1 SNHLY, CDR2 FYNNEI. J was trimmed by 2 bases and V by 7 bases; bases with no gene match: 5. Time point in this sample: newly diagnosed GD, antithyroid drugs for less than 3 months. PBMC-extracted RNA yielded the TCR library.

The V call is TRBV2, the J call TRBJ1-2; 9 bases map to TRBD1. Material: peripheral blood mononuclear cells (PBMCs), obtained at new diagnosis, from a patient treated with antithyroid drugs. This TCR was sampled from a female donor with Graves disease. In DNA, the CDR3 is TGTGCCAGCATTCCGACAGGGGGGAACTATGGCTACACCTTC. It translates to CASIPTGGNYGYTF.